This TCR beta chain was recorded in a study of identifying expanded T cells in peripheral blood. Notes on this clone: Its specificity is unknown.

The protocol was immunoSEQ multiplex PCR, while the TCRdb copy is restricted to in-frame clones and leaves out a portion. This sample has around 75,000 clones, with 90% found just once. Overall study findings and caveats: Variance in clone template counts between roughly 2-week samples significantly increased with total template count across all healthy donors.

This CDR3 is built from 13 residues. CDR1 is SGDLS, CDR2 YYNGEE, per germline. V was pared by 4 bases and J by 2 bases, with 10 bases between. The clonotype was recovered from a person aged 18-70 years in good health. The sequenced material came from blood. The rearrangement joins TRBV9 to TRBJ2-7; D is unclear. The CDR3 DNA reads TGTGCCAGCAGCCCAGCTGAGCCCTACGAGCAGTACTTC. This sequence encodes CASSPAEPYEQYF.